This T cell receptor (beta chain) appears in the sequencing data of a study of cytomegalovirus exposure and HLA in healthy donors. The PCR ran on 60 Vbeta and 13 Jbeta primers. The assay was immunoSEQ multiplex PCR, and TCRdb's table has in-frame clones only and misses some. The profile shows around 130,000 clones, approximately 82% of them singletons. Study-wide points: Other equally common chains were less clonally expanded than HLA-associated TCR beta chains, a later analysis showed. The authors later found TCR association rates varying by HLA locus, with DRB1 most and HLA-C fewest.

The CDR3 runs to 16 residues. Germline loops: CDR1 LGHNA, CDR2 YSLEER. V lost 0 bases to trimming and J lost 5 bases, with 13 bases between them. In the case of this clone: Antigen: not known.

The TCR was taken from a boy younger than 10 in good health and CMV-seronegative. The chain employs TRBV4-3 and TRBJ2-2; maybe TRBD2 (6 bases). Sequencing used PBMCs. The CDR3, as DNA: TGCGCCAGCAGCCAAGACAGCGGCGGGGAGACCGGGGAGCTGTTTTTT. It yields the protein CASSQDSGGETGELFF.